This TCR beta chain was identified in a study of T cell responses to AZD1222 COVID-19 vaccine. Study information: Samples with a second dose at about 4 or about 12 weeks were pooled together.

Sequencing was performed with immunoSEQ multiplex PCR; in TCRdb, only in-frame clones are kept and a portion is missing. The table shows about 120,000 clones, with about 86% occurring only once. The V and J ends lost 4 bases and 7 bases, in that order; junction bases with no gene match: 10. Germline V gene sequence: CDR1 MNHEY, CDR2 SVGEGT. This CDR3 region has 16 residues. Remarks on this clone: What it binds is not known.

Findings and caveats of the study: Donors were chiefly white British, with a greater number of females, and clonal diversity was perhaps underestimated. Rises in breadth and depth of Spike-specific TCRs came after two AZD1222 doses. At 160-218 and 743-854, vaccine-associated CD4 TCRs were dominant, and they spanned spike.

The chain employs TRBV6-2 or TRBV6-3 and TRBJ1-5, with 10 bases that match TRBD1. Sequences were derived from peripheral blood, sampled on day 0 of AZD1222 vaccination. This clonotype originated in an adult in good health. The CDR3 loop is CASSSRQGASRQPQHF. The CDR3 DNA is TGTGCCAGCAGTTCCAGACAGGGGGCAAGTCGGCAGCCCCAGCATTTT.